This is a list of T cell receptor beta chains from one sample in a study of blood T cell repertoires in COVID-19. Some clones are missing from TCRdb's copy, which holds only in-frame ones; the method was immunoSEQ multiplex PCR. The profile shows approximately 200,000 clones, about four fifths of them singletons. Input material: peripheral blood. Receptors originate from a woman aged 60-70 years with acute or convalescent COVID-19. Both conserved end residues are part of each CDR3. D genes are given only for firm matches. Where a row states a size, it is once, few, many or the class of an expanded clone; other rows omit it.

d_call: -
clone_size: -
j_call: TRBJ1-2
v_call: TRBV19
cdr3_length: 15
cdr3_aa: CASSINGRGNYGYTF
cdr3_nt: TGTGCCAGTAGTATCAATGGCAGGGGTAACTATGGCTACACCTTC

d_call: TRBD2
clone_size: once
j_call: TRBJ2-1
v_call: TRBV5-6
cdr3_length: 15
cdr3_aa: CASSLMAGGPGEQFF
cdr3_nt: TGTGCCAGCAGCTTGATGGCGGGGGGGCCGGGTGAGCAGTTCTTC

d_call: -
clone_size: -
j_call: TRBJ2-7
v_call: TRBV2
cdr3_length: 13
cdr3_aa: CASNRGLVYEQYF
cdr3_nt: TGTGCCAGCAATAGGGGGTTGGTTTACGAGCAGTACTTC

d_call: -
clone_size: -
j_call: TRBJ1-2
v_call: TRBV7-9
cdr3_length: 13
cdr3_aa: CASSLMAGDGYTF
cdr3_nt: TGTGCCAGCAGCTTAATGGCAGGGGACGGCTACACCTTC

d_call: TRBD1
clone_size: -
j_call: TRBJ1-3
v_call: TRBV7-2
cdr3_length: 16
cdr3_aa: CASSAPGQGMRNTIYF
cdr3_nt: TGTGCCAGCAGCGCTCCGGGACAGGGTATGAGAAACACCATATATTTT

d_call: TRBD1
clone_size: -
j_call: TRBJ1-6
v_call: TRBV2
cdr3_length: 15
cdr3_aa: CASSGTGGYNSPLHF
cdr3_nt: TGTGCCAGCAGCGGGACAGGGGGGTACAATTCACCCCTCCACTTT

d_call: TRBD2
clone_size: -
j_call: TRBJ2-3
v_call: TRBV7-3
cdr3_length: 17
cdr3_aa: CASSLSGGSSSTDTQYF
cdr3_nt: TGTGCCAGCAGCTTATCGGGGGGGAGCTCTAGCACAGATACGCAGTATTTT

d_call: -
clone_size: few
j_call: TRBJ1-3
v_call: TRBV11-2
cdr3_length: 14
cdr3_aa: CASSLSISVNTIYF
cdr3_nt: TGTGCCAGCAGCTTATCCATTTCAGTAAACACCATATATTTT

d_call: -
clone_size: -
j_call: TRBJ1-2
v_call: TRBV5-1
cdr3_length: 15
cdr3_aa: CASSLGSGASYGYTF
cdr3_nt: TGCGCCAGCAGCTTGGGATCAGGGGCGAGCTATGGCTACACCTTC

d_call: -
clone_size: -
j_call: TRBJ2-5
v_call: TRBV5-1
cdr3_length: 15
cdr3_aa: CASSFSDPTRETQYF
cdr3_nt: TGCGCCAGCAGCTTTAGCGATCCCACCAGAGAGACCCAGTACTTC

d_call: -
clone_size: -
j_call: TRBJ2-3
v_call: TRBV6-6
cdr3_length: 12
cdr3_aa: CASAGHTDTQYF
cdr3_nt: TGTGCCAGCGCGGGGCACACAGATACGCAGTATTTT

d_call: -
clone_size: -
j_call: TRBJ1-5
v_call: TRBV4-2
cdr3_length: 14
cdr3_aa: CASSQDRGDQPQHF
cdr3_nt: TGTGCCAGCAGCCAAGATAGGGGCGACCAGCCCCAGCATTTT

d_call: TRBD1
clone_size: -
j_call: TRBJ2-3
v_call: TRBV24-1
cdr3_length: 14
cdr3_aa: CATSVTGAADTQYF
cdr3_nt: TGTGCCACCAGTGTTACAGGGGCTGCAGATACGCAGTATTTT

d_call: TRBD1
clone_size: -
j_call: TRBJ1-2
v_call: TRBV2
cdr3_length: 13
cdr3_aa: CASRPTGGYGYTF
cdr3_nt: TGTGCCAGCAGGCCTACAGGGGGGTATGGCTACACCTTC

d_call: -
clone_size: -
j_call: TRBJ2-5
v_call: TRBV15
cdr3_length: 15
cdr3_aa: CATSREPGFLETQYF
cdr3_nt: TGTGCCACCAGCAGGGAGCCAGGGTTTTTAGAGACCCAGTACTTC

d_call: -
clone_size: -
j_call: TRBJ2-7
v_call: TRBV11-2
cdr3_length: 12
cdr3_aa: CASSSGFYEQYF
cdr3_nt: TGTGCCAGCAGCAGTGGCTTCTACGAGCAGTACTTC